The T cell receptor (beta chain) under discussion was sequenced for a study of siplizumab effects on memory and regulatory T cells. Notes on the study in general: Memory cells seemed less diverse than naive T cells, which seemed major alloresponse contributors. Proliferating siplizumab-culture Tregs lacked confirmation of suppressive function. A minor fraction of alloreactive clones, and no more, mapped to unstimulated subsets.

Germline-derived CDR1 and CDR2 are KGHSH and LQKENI. This CDR3 has 14 residues. V dropped 3 bases and J dropped 5; count of bases not matched to a gene: 4. For every sample, some 10^5 TCR templates were assayed. Profiling relied on immunoSEQ multiplex PCR, and the TCRdb table lists in-frame clones only, not all of them. The data show about 50,000 clones, with roughly 84% seen just once and approximately 0.3% held by the top ten. Worth noting for this clone: The antigen is not known.

The clonotype comes from a human donor in good health. The sequencing input was naive CD8+ T cells sorted from blood. V usage is TRBV18 and J usage is TRBJ2-7; 10 nucleotides line up with TRBD1. CDR3: CASSPRQGAHEQYF. In nucleotides, the CDR3 is TGTGCCAGCTCACCGAGACAGGGGGCGCACGAGCAGTACTTC.